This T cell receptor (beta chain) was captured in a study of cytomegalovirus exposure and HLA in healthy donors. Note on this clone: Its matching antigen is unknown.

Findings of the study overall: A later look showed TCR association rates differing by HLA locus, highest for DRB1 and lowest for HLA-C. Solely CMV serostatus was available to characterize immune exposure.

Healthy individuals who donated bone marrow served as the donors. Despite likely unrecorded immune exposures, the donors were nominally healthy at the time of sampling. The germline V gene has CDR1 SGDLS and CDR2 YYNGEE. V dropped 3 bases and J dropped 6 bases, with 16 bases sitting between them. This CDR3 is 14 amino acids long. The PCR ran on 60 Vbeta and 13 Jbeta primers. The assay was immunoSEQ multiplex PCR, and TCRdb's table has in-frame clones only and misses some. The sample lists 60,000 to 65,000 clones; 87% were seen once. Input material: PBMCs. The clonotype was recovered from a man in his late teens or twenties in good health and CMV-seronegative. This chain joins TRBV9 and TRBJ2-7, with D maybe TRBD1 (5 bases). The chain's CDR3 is CASSAEKGWREQYF. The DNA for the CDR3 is TGTGCCAGCAGCGCAGAAAAGGGGTGGCGCGAGCAGTACTTC. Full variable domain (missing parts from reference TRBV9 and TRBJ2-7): DSGVTQTPKHLITATGQRVTLRCSPRSGDLSVYWYQQSLDQGLQFLIQYYNGEERAKGNILERFSAQQFPDLHSELNLSSLELGDSALYFCASSAEKGWREQYFGPGTRLTVT.